Below are 17 T cell receptor beta chains sequenced from a single sample in a study of OX40 agonist ivuxolimab in advanced cancers. Assay: immunoSEQ multiplex PCR; the TCRdb copy retains only in-frame clones and omits some. The table has nearly 80,000 clones, about 91% seen once. The sample in question was CD4+ or CD8+ T cells sorted from blood, obtained in a trial of the OX40 agonist ivuxolimab. These receptors were collected from an adult with an advanced solid tumor such as melanoma, head and neck, liver or kidney cancer.

This clone appeared once. The V gene is TRBV29-1, the J gene TRBJ2-5; weak D call: TRBD2 (7 bases). Trimming cost V 7 bases and J 4 bases, with 13 bases left between them. Per germline, CDR1 SQVTM and CDR2 ANQGSEA. This CDR3 comprises 12 residues. The DNA of the CDR3 is TGCAGCGCAGGGGAGGGGAGAGAGACCCAGTACTTC. It yields the protein CSAGEGRETQYF.

This clone showed up just once. V gene TRBV5-1 combines with J gene TRBJ1-1; 8 positions agree with TRBD1. The J segment lost 1 base and the V segment lost 4 bases, leaving 9 bases of the junction unmatched. Germline V gene lookup returns CDR1 SGHRS and CDR2 YFSETQ. The CDR3 extends over 16 amino acids. CDR3 sequence reads: CASSPDRAIGNTEAFF. As DNA, the CDR3 is TGCGCCAGCAGCCCGGACAGGGCGATAGGGAACACTGAAGCTTTCTTT.

The J gene is TRBJ2-7, the V gene TRBV7-2, with 8 bases that match TRBD2. Trimming cost V 8 bases and J 6 bases; bases outside gene matches: 6. The CDR3 covers 12 residues. The germline V gene encodes CDR1 SGHTA and CDR2 FQGNSA. CDR3 residues: CASQRELGEQYF. The CDR3 coding sequence is TGTGCCAGCCAGCGGGAGCTCGGCGAGCAGTACTTC.

The rearrangement links TRBV19 to TRBJ2-1; either TRBD1 or TRBD2 may supply D (5 bases each). Trimming pared 8 bases from V and 0 bases from J, leaving 17 bases between. The CDR3 is made up of 16 amino acids. CDR1 is LNHDA, CDR2 SQIVND, per germline (reference sequence). This chain's CDR3 is CASLPWGSNSYNEQFF. The CDR3 coding sequence is TGTGCCAGTCTCCCCTGGGGGAGCAACTCCTACAATGAGCAGTTCTTC.

The chain uses TRBV7-9 and TRBJ2-7; TRBD1 matches at 8 bases. The length of the CDR3 is 15 residues. The ends lost 5 bases at V and 3 bases at J; junction bases unmatched: 9. Germline CDR1 reads SEHNR; CDR2 reads FQNEAQ (reference sequence). Written as DNA, the CDR3 is TGTGCCAGCAGCCCCCTGACAGGGGTACACTACGAGCAGTACTTC. Translation gives CASSPLTGVHYEQYF.

This rearrangement joins TRBV6-1 to TRBJ1-5, with 8 bases fitting TRBD1. Losses at the gene ends were 2 bases for V and 0 bases for J; bases not matched to a gene: 9. Germline V gives CDR1 MNHNS, CDR2 SASEGT. This CDR3 has 18 amino acids. The CDR3 region is CASSELAETGDSNQPQHF. The CDR3 DNA reads TGTGCCAGCAGTGAATTGGCTGAGACAGGGGATAGCAATCAGCCCCAGCATTTT.

The chain employs TRBV30 and TRBJ2-5, with D perhaps given as TRBD1 or TRBD2 (6 bases each). Germline CDR1 is GTSNPN and CDR2 is SVGIG (reference sequence). There are 14 residues in the CDR3. V dropped 0 bases and J dropped 1 base, with 9 bases sitting between them. The DNA of the CDR3 is TGTGCCTGGAGTGTCTCGGGGGCCCAAGAGACCCAGTACTTC. It encodes CAWSVSGAQETQYF. Together with reference TRBV30 and TRBJ2-5, the CDR3 gives the full variable domain: SQTIHQWPATLVQPVGSPLSLECTVEGTSNPNLYWYRQAAGRGLQLLFYSVGIGQISSEVPQNLSASRPQDRQFILSSKKLLLSDSGFYLCAWSVSGAQETQYFGPGTRLLVL.

Comments on this clone: The identical CDR3 is also encoded by other nucleotide sequences in the sample. J is TRBJ2-7 and V is TRBV2; D is uncertain. V was pared by 4 bases and J by 3 bases, with 4 bases between. Germline V gene lookup returns CDR1 SNHLY and CDR2 FYNNEI. There are 11 residues in the CDR3. DNA for the CDR3: TGTGCCAGCAGTGGACTCTACGAGCAGTACTTC. It codes for CASSGLYEQYF.

This sequence joins TRBV9 and TRBJ2-2; 7 positions agree with TRBD1. There are 14 residues in the CDR3. Germline-derived CDR1 and CDR2 are SGDLS and YYNGEE. V trimming: 4 bases; J trimming: 6 bases; junction bases outside the gene matches: 6. CDR3 DNA: TGTGCCAGCAGCCCCCGAACAGGGGCCGGGGAGCTGTTTTTT. It specifies CASSPRTGAGELFF.

The chain employs TRBV7-3 and TRBJ2-3; TRBD2 agrees at 9 bases. V trimming: 3 bases; J trimming: 2 bases; junction bases outside the gene matches: 3. The CDR3 has 15 amino acids. Germline V gives CDR1 SGHTA, CDR2 FQGTGA. CDR3 region: CASSFLAGVTDTQYF. The CDR3 DNA sequence: TGTGCCAGCAGCTTTTTAGCGGGGGTCACAGATACGCAGTATTTT.

V and J are TRBV4-1 and TRBJ2-3; 15 bases fit TRBD2. Germline-derived CDR1 and CDR2 are MGHRA and YSYEKL. V lost 0 bases, J lost 4 bases, and 8 bases stayed unmatched. There are 19 residues in the CDR3. CDR3 coding DNA: TGCGCCAGCAGCCAAGATGGCCCTGGACTAGCGGGAGGGCCAGATACGCAGTATTTT. It is translated as CASSQDGPGLAGGPDTQYF.

The chain combines TRBV6-6 with TRBJ2-5; the D gene could be TRBD1 or TRBD2 (6 bases each). The V end lost 3 bases, the J end lost 4 bases, and 18 bases lay between the germline ends. The CDR3 totals 16 residues. CDR1 and CDR2 from the germline V gene are MNHNY and SVGAGI (reference sequence). The CDR3 loop reads CASSYTVGGSGETQYF. CDR3 DNA: TGTGCCAGCAGTTATACTGTCGGGGGCTCGGGAGAGACCCAGTACTTC.

The chain couples TRBV4-1 to TRBJ2-2; the D gene is possibly TRBD1 (5 bases). Trimming took 4 bases from V and 8 from J, leaving 11 bases between them. The length of the CDR3 is 13 residues. The germline CDR1 and CDR2 sequences are MGHRA and YSYEKL. CDR3 nucleotide sequence: TGCGCCAGCAGCCGGGGCACCTCGGGGGAGCTGTTTTTT. Encoded protein: CASSRGTSGELFF.

J is TRBJ1-5 and V is TRBV19; D may be TRBD1 (5 bases). The length of the CDR3 is 13 residues. Germline V gene lookup returns CDR1 LNHDA and CDR2 SQIVND (reference sequence). V was shortened by 7 bases and J by 4 bases, with 11 bases between the two germline ends. The chain's CDR3 is CASNRGGNQPQHF. The CDR3, as DNA: TGTGCCAGTAATAGGGGTGGAAATCAGCCCCAGCATTTT.

V gene TRBV19 combines with J gene TRBJ2-1; 10 positions agree with TRBD2. Losses at the gene ends were 6 bases for V and 2 bases for J; bases not matched to a gene: 7. CDR3 length: 16 residues. Germline V gene lookup returns CDR1 LNHDA and CDR2 SQIVND (reference sequence). CDR3 sequence: CASRDRAGGPYNEQFF. CDR3 bases: TGTGCCAGTAGGGACAGAGCGGGAGGGCCCTACAATGAGCAGTTCTTC.

This sequence joins TRBV7-3 and TRBJ2-1; the match to TRBD2 covers 8 bases. The germline V gene has CDR1 SGHTA and CDR2 FQGTGA. The length of the CDR3 is 16 residues. The V and J ends lost 2 bases and 9 bases, in that order; junction bases with no gene match: 12. The CDR3: CASSLDSGSGFSEQFF. DNA for the CDR3: TGTGCCAGCAGCTTAGACAGCGGGAGTGGGTTTTCTGAGCAGTTCTTC.

The J gene is TRBJ2-5, the V gene TRBV6-1, with 7 bases aligning to TRBD2. The J call may be wrong; the DNA end is better matched by TRBJ2-7. The CDR3 spans 14 residues. Per germline, CDR1 MNHNS and CDR2 SASEGT. In nucleotides, the CDR3 is TGTGCCAGCAGATCGGCGGGAGCAAACTACGAGCAGTACTTC. It codes for CASRSAGANYEQYF.